This T cell receptor (beta chain) is from a study of CD8 T cells in ankylosing spondylitis. Study-level points and caveats: Earlier literature documents some of the motif variants in reactive arthritis synovial fluid and blood. Those disease-linked clones were CD8+; they were also relatively rare in peripheral blood. The study identified a TCR beta motif of roughly eight highly homologous variants that appeared characteristic of ankylosing spondylitis blood.

A quantitative 5'-RACE method, one with molecular barcodes, was used to make TCR beta libraries. A single record per CDR3 protein comes from TCRdb applying MiXCR to the 5' RACE reads. The sample includes 380,000 or so distinct CDR3 sequences, 20% to 25% of them seen just once. This CDR3 has 13 amino acids. Trimming took 5 bases from V and 2 from J, leaving 10 bases between them. Germline CDR1 is SGHDN and CDR2 is FVKESK. This clonotype has a single count. Its antigen is unidentified. The gene calls are TRBV14 and TRBJ2-7; D is uncertain. This clonotype originated in a male donor with ankylosing spondylitis or in good health (not recorded which). Sequenced sample: blood, either unsorted or a sorted T cell fraction (not recorded which). The CDR3 region has the DNA TGTGCCAGCAGCAGAAGAGAGGCCTACGAGCAGTACTTC. Translated: CASSRREAYEQYF.